The 19 T cell receptor beta chains below come from one sample, sequenced in a study of shared clonotypes between healthy human individuals. Assay: immunoSEQ multiplex PCR; the TCRdb copy retains only in-frame clones and omits some. The sample has about 110,000 clones; over 65% are singletons. Sequenced material: memory CD8+ T cells sorted from blood. The subset is: CD45RO+ cells pooled with CCR7-negative TemRA cells. These receptors were obtained from a woman aged 25 to 39 in good health.

V and J are TRBV6-4 and TRBJ1-1; no clear D. The V end was cut by 6 bases, the J end by 3 bases, with 14 bases between. The CDR3 extends over 14 amino acids. CDR1 and CDR2 (germline): MRHNA, SNTAGT. CDR3 protein: CASSRGPEDTEAFF. The CDR3 DNA sequence: TGTGCCAGCAGCCGCGGACCGGAGGACACTGAAGCTTTCTTT.

This chain joins TRBV7-9 and TRBJ1-5, with D uncertain. Germline V gene data show CDR1 as SEHNR and CDR2 as FQNEAQ (reference sequence). There are 12 residues in the CDR3. The V end was cut by 4 bases, the J end by 4 bases, with 5 bases between. The CDR3 protein is CASSWKNQPQHF. The DNA for the CDR3 is TGTGCCAGCAGCTGGAAAAATCAGCCCCAGCATTTT.

The V gene is TRBV27, the J gene TRBJ2-4; no firm D call. Germline values: CDR1 MNHEY, CDR2 SMNVEV (reference sequence). Deletions cut 5 bases from V and 0 bases from J, with 11 bases between. The CDR3 consists of 15 residues. The CDR3 DNA reads TGTGCCAGCAGTCCTATAACTGAAGCCAAAAACATTCAGTACTTC. Protein sequence: CASSPITEAKNIQYF.

The chain couples TRBV14 to TRBJ1-1; D not resolved. Trimming took off 6 bases at V and 0 bases at J, with 8 bases between the two ends. The CDR3 sequence is 13 residues long. The germline V gene encodes CDR1 SGHDN and CDR2 FVKESK. The DNA of the CDR3 is TGTGCCAGCAGAGGGCGGATGAACACTGAAGCTTTCTTT. Protein sequence: CASRGRMNTEAFF.

The chain joins TRBV4-1 to TRBJ2-7; D is tentatively TRBD1 or TRBD2 (6 bases each). The V and J ends lost 4 bases and 6 bases respectively, with 19 bases between them. Germline values: CDR1 MGHRA, CDR2 YSYEKL. CDR3 length: 15 residues. Here the CDR3 reads CASSRGRGGLSEQYF. The CDR3 region has the DNA TGCGCCAGCAGCCGCGGGCGTGGGGGGCTTAGCGAGCAGTACTTC.

This sequence joins TRBV5-6 and TRBJ2-7; weak D call: TRBD2 (5 bases). The V gene lost 2 bases and the J gene lost 3 bases, with 21 bases spanning the gap. Germline values: CDR1 SGHDT, CDR2 YYEEEE. The CDR3 runs 17 residues. The CDR3 loop is CASSFRCFSGMCYEQYF. CDR3 sequence (DNA): TGTGCCAGCAGCTTTCGTTGCTTTTCGGGAATGTGCTACGAGCAGTACTTC.

This chain uses TRBV10-3 with TRBJ2-7; D gene ambiguous. V was pared by 8 bases and J by 3 bases, with 5 bases between. The V gene's germline CDR1 is ENHRY and CDR2 SYGVKD. CDR3 size: 10 residues. CDR3 loop: CAIGDYEQYF. CDR3 sequence (DNA): TGTGCCATCGGGGACTACGAGCAGTACTTC.

The chain has TRBV7-2 and TRBJ1-6; D call uncertain. The CDR3 is made up of 16 amino acids. Germline V gives CDR1 SGHTA, CDR2 FQGNSA. V gave up 5 bases and J gave up 4 bases, with 15 bases separating them. The CDR3: CASSGGGGIYNSPLHF. The DNA for the CDR3 is TGTGCCAGCAGCGGTGGTGGAGGGATATATAATTCACCCCTCCACTTT.

The chain employs TRBV27 and TRBJ2-7, with 8 nucleotides matching TRBD1. CDR3 length: 14 amino acids. The germline V gene has CDR1 MNHEY and CDR2 SMNVEV (reference sequence). Trimming cost V 3 bases and J 6 bases; bases outside gene matches: 7. The CDR3 spells CASSFSGGASEQYF. In DNA, the CDR3 is TGTGCCAGCAGTTTCTCAGGGGGCGCGTCCGAGCAGTACTTC.

The V and J genes are TRBV29-1 and TRBJ2-5; 10 bases fit TRBD1. The J call may be mistaken, given a closer DNA end match to TRBJ2-7. This CDR3 has 16 residues. Germline CDR1 and CDR2: SQVTM and ANQGSEA. The CDR3 DNA reads TGCAGCGTTGAAGGTACCGGGACAGGGGCGTCCTACGAGCAGTACTTC. This gives the protein CSVEGTGTGASYEQYF.

The genes are TRBV27 and TRBJ2-7; 12 nucleotides agree with TRBD2. The CDR3 consists of 15 residues. Germline assignment: CDR1 MNHEY and CDR2 SMNVEV (reference sequence). The junction had 11 bases not matched to a gene; V was cut back by 4 bases and J by 10 bases. The CDR3 DNA reads TGTGCCAGCAGTTCCCGACTAGCGGGAGTAAAGCATCAGTACTTC. Encoded protein: CASSSRLAGVKHQYF.

V gene TRBV5-4 combines with J gene TRBJ2-5; 7 bases agree with TRBD2. This CDR3 spans 14 amino acids. Germline assignment: CDR1 SGHNT and CDR2 YYREEE (reference sequence). Unmatched junction bases numbered 8, after V lost 3 bases and J lost 6 bases. In DNA form, the CDR3 reads TGTGCCAGCAGCTCCGGACTAGTAGAGAAGACCCAGTACTTC. This gives the protein CASSSGLVEKTQYF. Looking up the rest from reference TRBV5-4 and TRBJ2-5 gives the full variable domain: ETGVTQSPTHLIKTRGQQVTLRCSSQSGHNTVSWYQQALGQGPQFIFQYYREEENGRGNFPPRFSGLQFPNYSSELNVNALELDDSALYLCASSSGLVEKTQYFGPGTRLLVL.

This clone came up a few times. V usage is TRBV10-1 and J usage is TRBJ2-7; a possible D gene is TRBD1 (5 bases). The CDR3 loop spans 13 amino acids. The germline V gene has CDR1 WNHNN and CDR2 SYGVQD (reference sequence). V was cut by 7 bases and J by 3 bases, with 13 bases left in between. CDR3 bases: TGCGCCAGCAAAAGGTCAGGGATCTACGAGCAGTACTTC. This translates into CASKRSGIYEQYF.

The chain couples TRBV6-1 to TRBJ1-2; D not certain. This CDR3 is built from 15 residues. From germline, CDR1 is MNHNS and CDR2 SASEGT. The V end lost 3 bases, the J end lost 3 bases, and 14 bases lay between the germline ends. CDR3 DNA: TGTGCCAGCAGTGATCCTATGTGGCTGGACTATGGCTACACCTTC. This sequence encodes CASSDPMWLDYGYTF.

This clone was seen a handful of times. This chain uses TRBV25-1 with TRBJ1-1; D uncertain. Between the trimmed V and J ends, which lost 5 bases and 1 base, there was a span of 5 bases. The CDR3 sequence is 12 residues long. Germline CDR1 reads MGHDK; CDR2 reads SYGVNS. CDR3 amino acids: CASSPENTEAFF. CDR3 sequence (DNA): TGTGCCAGCAGTCCAGAGAACACTGAAGCTTTCTTT.

The chain employs TRBV27 and TRBJ2-7, with D tentatively TRBD1 or TRBD2 (6 bases each). This CDR3 comprises 16 residues. With 5 bases removed from V and 1 base from J, the gap between germline ends came to 18 bases. The V gene's germline CDR1 is MNHEY and CDR2 SMNVEV (reference sequence). The CDR3 DNA reads as TGTGCCAGCAGTCCCAGACCCCCGGGGGCATCCTACGAGCAGTACTTC. Its protein is CASSPRPPGASYEQYF.

V usage is TRBV27 and J usage is TRBJ2-1, with D possibly TRBD2 on 5 matching bases. This CDR3 comprises 16 residues. V was clipped by 6 bases and J by 8 bases, with 23 bases between them. CDR1 and CDR2 (germline): MNHEY, SMNVEV (reference sequence). In DNA, the CDR3 is TGTGCCAGCAGCCGCGGCAGCCTGCGGGCTGGGGATGAGCAGTTCTTC. Its protein product is CASSRGSLRAGDEQFF.

The chain carries TRBV10-1 and TRBJ2-1, with a tentative D call TRBD2 (6 bases). Trimming took off 5 bases at V and 6 bases at J, with 14 bases between the two ends. The germline gives CDR1 WNHNN, CDR2 SYGVQD (reference sequence). CDR3 length equals 14 residues. DNA for the CDR3: TGCGCCAGCAGTACCGGGACTTTTTCCAATGAGCAGTTCTTC. Its translation: CASSTGTFSNEQFF.

Points on this clone: The junction shows a germline mismatch at one end, possibly a read error. The rearrangement joins TRBV27 to TRBJ1-2, with a tentative D call TRBD1 (5 bases). The CDR3 contains 11 residues. From germline, CDR1 is MNHEY and CDR2 SMNVEV (reference sequence). CDR3 coding DNA: TGTGCCAGCAGTTTATCGGTCCCCACAGGTTTC. Protein: CASSLSVPTGF.